Listed below are T cell receptor beta chains from one sample, sequenced in a study of blood T cell repertoires in COVID-19. Some clones are missing from TCRdb's copy, which holds only in-frame ones; the method was immunoSEQ multiplex PCR. The table includes roughly 330,000 clones, 87% detected once. The sequencing sample was made of peripheral blood. These receptors came from a young man with COVID-19, enrolled during active disease. CDR3s include the opening cysteine and the closing phenylalanine or tryptophan. D genes are given only for firm matches. Clone size is stated in some rows and not others, as once, few, many or a class when expanded.

v_call	d_call	clone_size	j_call	cdr3_aa	cdr3_nt
TRBV19	-	-	TRBJ1-2	CASSIGPTGLRGYTF	TGTGCCAGTAGTATAGGTCCCACAGGCTTGCGTGGCTACACCTTC
TRBV9	-	once	TRBJ1-5	CASIVVPRLSEPQHF	TGTGCCAGCATAGTGGTACCGAGGTTGAGCGAGCCCCAGCATTTT
TRBV2	-	-	TRBJ2-3	CASSAVPPGTGTDTQYF	TGTGCCAGCAGCGCAGTGCCCCCAGGAACGGGGACAGATACGCAGTATTTT
TRBV6-5	TRBD2	once	TRBJ2-1	CASSYSRVAGMNEQFF	TGTGCCAGCAGTTACTCGAGGGTAGCGGGGATGAATGAGCAGTTCTTC
TRBV6-5	-	-	TRBJ1-2	CASSYSQGRLGYTF	TGTGCCAGCAGTTACTCGCAGGGGCGGCTTGGCTACACCTTC
TRBV28	-	-	TRBJ1-2	CACVQGGSFANYGYTF	TGTGCCTGCGTGCAGGGCGGATCTTTTGCTAACTATGGCTACACCTTC
TRBV24-1	-	-	TRBJ2-1	CATSERLVQRQFF	TGTGCCACCAGTGAAAGACTAGTTCAAAGACAGTTCTTC
TRBV27	-	-	TRBJ2-1	CASSLLSAFGSYNEQFF	TGTGCCAGCAGTTTACTTAGCGCCTTTGGCTCCTACAATGAGCAGTTCTTC
TRBV28	-	-	TRBJ1-1	CASSLHPGSRNTEAFF	TGTGCCAGCAGCCTACATCCGGGGAGTCGGAACACTGAAGCTTTCTTT
TRBV7-3	TRBD1	once	TRBJ1-4	CASSLAGTGRNEKLFF	TGTGCCAGCAGCTTAGCCGGGACAGGACGTAATGAAAAACTGTTTTTT